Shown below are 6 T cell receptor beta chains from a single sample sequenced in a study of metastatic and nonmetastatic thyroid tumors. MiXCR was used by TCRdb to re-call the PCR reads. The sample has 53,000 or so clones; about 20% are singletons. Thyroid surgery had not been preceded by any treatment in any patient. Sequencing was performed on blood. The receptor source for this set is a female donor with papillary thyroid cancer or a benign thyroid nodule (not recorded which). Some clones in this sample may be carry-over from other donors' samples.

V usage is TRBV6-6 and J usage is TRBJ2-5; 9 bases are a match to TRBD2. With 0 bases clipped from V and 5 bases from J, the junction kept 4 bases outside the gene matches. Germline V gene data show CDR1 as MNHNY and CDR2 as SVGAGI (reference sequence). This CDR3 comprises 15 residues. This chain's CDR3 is CASSYSPAGGETQYF. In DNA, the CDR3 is TGTGCCAGCAGTTACTCTCCAGCGGGGGGCGAGACCCAGTACTTC.

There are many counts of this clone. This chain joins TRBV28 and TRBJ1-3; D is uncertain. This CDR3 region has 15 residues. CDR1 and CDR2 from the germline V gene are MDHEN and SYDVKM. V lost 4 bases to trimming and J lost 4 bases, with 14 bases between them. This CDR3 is CASSSREVKGNTIYF. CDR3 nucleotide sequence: TGTGCCAGCAGTTCGAGGGAGGTTAAGGGAAACACCATATATTTT.

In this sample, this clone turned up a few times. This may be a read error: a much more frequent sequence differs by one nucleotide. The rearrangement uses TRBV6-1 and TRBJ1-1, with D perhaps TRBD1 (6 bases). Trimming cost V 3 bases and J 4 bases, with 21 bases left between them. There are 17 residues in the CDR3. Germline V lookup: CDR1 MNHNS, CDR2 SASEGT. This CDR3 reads CASSEVWGGAGRTEAFF. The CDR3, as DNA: TGTGCCAGCAGTGAGGTGTGGGGGGGCGCGGGTCGCACTGAAGCTTTCTTT.

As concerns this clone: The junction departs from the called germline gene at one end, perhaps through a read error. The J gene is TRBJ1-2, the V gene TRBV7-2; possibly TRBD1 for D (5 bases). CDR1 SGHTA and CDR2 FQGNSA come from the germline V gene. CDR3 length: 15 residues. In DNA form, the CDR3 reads TGTGCCATCAGCTTCGGGCAGGGCACGTCCTCTGGCTACACCTTC. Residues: CAISFGQGTSSGYTF.

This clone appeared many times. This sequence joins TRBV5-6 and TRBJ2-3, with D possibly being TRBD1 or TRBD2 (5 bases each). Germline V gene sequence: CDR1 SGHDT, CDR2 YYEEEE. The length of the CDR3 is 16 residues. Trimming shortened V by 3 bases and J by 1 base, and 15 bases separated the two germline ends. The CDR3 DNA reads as TGTGCCAGCAGCTACGCGGGCGCAGGGCGCACAGATACGCAGTATTTT. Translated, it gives CASSYAGAGRTDTQYF.

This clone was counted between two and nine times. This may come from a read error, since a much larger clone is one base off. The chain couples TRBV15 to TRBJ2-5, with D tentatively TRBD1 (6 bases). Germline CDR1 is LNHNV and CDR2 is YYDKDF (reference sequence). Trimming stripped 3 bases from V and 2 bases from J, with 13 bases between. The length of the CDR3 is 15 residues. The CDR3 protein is CATSSHSGQQETQYF. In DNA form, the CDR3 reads TGTGCCACCAGCAGTCATTCGGGACAACAAGAGACCCAGTACTTC.